The clone carrying this TCR beta chain appeared once. This specimen belongs to a study of cytotoxic CD8 clonotypes in ibrutinib-treated CLL. Study context: Across the patients, 11 were relapsed/refractory, 15 treatment-naive and about 17 IGHV unmutated. By median roughly 74 months, around twelve had progressed and around 15 stayed remitted; responses had been 2 complete and roughly 25 partial.

This table comes from immunoSEQ multiplex PCR, and its TCRdb copy is limited to in-frame clones, with some not included. The data hold roughly 150,000 clones, with over 75% observed a single time. This CDR3 spans 19 amino acids. Germline values: CDR1 SEHNR, CDR2 FQNEAQ (reference sequence). J lost 0 bases, V lost 1 base, and 9 bases had no gene match. The receptor was isolated from a human donor with chronic lymphocytic leukemia. V gene TRBV7-9 combines with J gene TRBJ2-3; 11 bases align to TRBD2. This specimen was PBMCs, taken at disease progression, from a patient treated with ibrutinib. The CDR3 here is CASSLVSSSGRTSTDTQYF. The CDR3 DNA sequence: TGTGCCAGCAGCTTAGTTTCGTCTAGCGGGAGGACTAGCACAGATACGCAGTATTTT.